What follows is one T cell receptor beta chain and its context. Its matching antigen is unknown. At one end, the junction sequence differs from germline, possibly due to a read error. Germline CDR1 and CDR2: LGHNA and YNFKEQ. The CDR3 is 14 residues long. No cell sorting was done before RNA was extracted from the tissue. More than 3 cm separated this lung sample from the edge of the tumor. Chemotherapy-naive patients with new lung cancer underwent thoracic surgery in China, August–late 2014. The data were taken from a study of tumor and adjacent non-tumor tissue in lung cancer. Study as a whole: Patients were aged about 30 to 80, about 10 men and roughly five women, stage I to III.

Study findings and constraints: Tumor repertoires had a smaller top 100 clone share than normal lung. Tumor tissue had significantly higher TCR diversity than normal lung.

The library came from three nested PCR rounds adapted from ARM-PCR protocols. TCRdb independently ran MiXCR on the multiplex PCR reads; one entry per CDR3 protein. The table has about 86,000 distinct CDR3 sequences, under 80% seen once; the top ten hold 20% to 25%. The specimen sequenced was distant non-tumor lung tissue. This sequence joins TRBV4-2 and TRBJ2-3; D possibly corresponds to TRBD2 (6 bases). The sequence derives from a woman aged 45 to 65 with non-small cell lung cancer. CDR3 sequence (DNA): TGTGCCAGCAGCCTAGCGGCGCAACTAGGTACGCAGTGTTTT. Translating gives CASSLAAQLGTQCF.